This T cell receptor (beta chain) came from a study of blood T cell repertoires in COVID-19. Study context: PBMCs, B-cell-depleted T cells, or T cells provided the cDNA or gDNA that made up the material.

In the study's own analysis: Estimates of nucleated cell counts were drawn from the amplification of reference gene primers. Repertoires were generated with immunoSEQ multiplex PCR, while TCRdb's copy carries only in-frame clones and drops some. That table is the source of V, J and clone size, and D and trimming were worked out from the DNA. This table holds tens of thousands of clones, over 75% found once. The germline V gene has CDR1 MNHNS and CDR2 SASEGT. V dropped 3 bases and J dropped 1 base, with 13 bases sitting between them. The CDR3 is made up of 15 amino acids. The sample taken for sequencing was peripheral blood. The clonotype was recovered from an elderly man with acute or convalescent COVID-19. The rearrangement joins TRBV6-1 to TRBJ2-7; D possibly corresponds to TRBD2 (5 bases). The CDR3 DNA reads TGTGCCAGCAGTGACGCTCGGGGATCTTCCTACGAGCAGTACTTC. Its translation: CASSDARGSSYEQYF.